Below are 18 T cell receptor beta chains sequenced from a single sample in a study of blood T cell repertoires in COVID-19 (dated by TCRdb to the early 2020s). Library generation was performed with the immunoSEQ multiplex PCR assay. TCRdb took this table from immuneACCESS and kept in-frame rearrangements with V and J called. Such tables lack part of the clones; where checked against another copy, unresolved V genes explain under half of the gap, and the rest is unexplained. This sample has 50,000 to 65,000 clones in its table, and 85% to 90% of those were observed once. Jointly, the top ten make up 3.9% of the sample. Input material: peripheral blood. Receptors were obtained from a human donor in a cohort sampled during active COVID-19.

The chain couples TRBV6-6 to TRBJ2-1; the match to TRBD2 covers 9 bases. Trimming removed 2 bases from V and 14 bases from J; junction bases left unmatched: 4. The germline gives CDR1 MNHNY, CDR2 SVGAGI (reference sequence). CDR3 length: 12 amino acids. In nucleotides, the CDR3 is TGTGCCAGCAGTTACGGGACTAGCATGGAGTTCTTC. Residues: CASSYGTSMEFF.

The rearrangement uses TRBV7-7 and TRBJ2-2; 7 positions agree with TRBD2. The V segment lost 1 base and the J segment 7 bases; nucleotides outside the gene matches: 6. CDR1 and CDR2 from the germline V gene are SSHAT and FNYEAQ (reference sequence). The CDR3 sequence is 15 residues long. The CDR3 loop is CASSLDGSGVGELFF. As DNA, the CDR3 is TGTGCCAGCAGCTTAGACGGGAGCGGGGTCGGGGAGCTGTTTTTT.

This chain links TRBV20-1 with TRBJ1-1, with D uncertain. The CDR3 runs 11 residues. Trimming stripped 8 bases from V and 11 bases from J, with 18 bases between. CDR1 is DFQATT, CDR2 SNEGSKA, per germline (reference sequence). CDR3 in amino acids: CSWLLAGSAFF. DNA of the CDR3: TGCAGTTGGCTCTTGGCGGGAAGTGCTTTCTTT.

V gene TRBV6-5 combines with J gene TRBJ2-7; D is perhaps TRBD2 (6 bases). The length of the CDR3 is 12 residues. Per germline, CDR1 MNHEY and CDR2 SVGAGI. V was clipped by 3 bases and J by 7 bases, with 10 bases between them. CDR3 sequence: CASSYARGEQYF. CDR3 nucleotide sequence: TGTGCCAGCAGTTATGCCCGGGGGGAGCAGTACTTC.

The chain carries TRBV11-2 and TRBJ1-1, with 7 bases lining up with TRBD1. This CDR3 spans 15 amino acids. Germline trimming cut 3 bases from V and 0 bases from J; bases unmatched to any gene: 4. CDR1 SGHAT and CDR2 FQNNGV come from the germline V gene. The DNA for the CDR3 is TGTGCCAGCAGCTTTCACAGGGGCATGAACACTGAAGCTTTCTTT. It is translated as CASSFHRGMNTEAFF. Full variable domain (remainder filled in from reference TRBV11-2 and TRBJ1-1): EAGVAQSPRYKIIEKRQSVAFWCNPISGHATLYWYQQILGQGPKLLIQFQNNGVVDDSQLPKDRFSAERLKGVDSTLKIQPAKLEDSAVYLCASSFHRGMNTEAFFGQGTRLTVV.

The chain links TRBV7-6 to TRBJ2-7; D not certain. This CDR3 is built from 14 residues. V lost 1 base and J 3 bases, leaving 10 bases between the germline ends. Germline V gene data show CDR1 as SGHVS and CDR2 as FNYEAQ. CDR3 nucleotide sequence: TGTGCCAGCAGCTTAGAAGCAGGCAACTACGAGCAGTACTTC. Its translation is CASSLEAGNYEQYF. The complete variable domain, with remaining parts taken from reference TRBV7-6 and TRBJ2-7, reads GAGVSQSPRYKVTKRGQDVALRCDPISGHVSLYWYRQALGQGPEFLTYFNYEAQQDKSGLPNDRFSAERPEGSISTLTIQRTEQRDSAMYRCASSLEAGNYEQYFGPGTRLTVT.

V usage is TRBV24-1 and J usage is TRBJ2-5; tentatively, D is TRBD2 (5 bases). The CDR3 loop spans 13 amino acids. Trimming removed 5 bases at V and 1 base at J, with 7 bases between. Looked up from germline, CDR1 is KGHDR and CDR2 is SFDVKD. The CDR3 region has the DNA TGTGCCACCAGTGGAGGGAGCCAAGAGACCCAGTACTTC. As protein: CATSGGSQETQYF.

This chain connects TRBV19 to TRBJ2-7; possibly TRBD2 for D (6 bases). This CDR3 has 12 amino acids. Germline CDR1 and CDR2: LNHDA and SQIVND (reference sequence). Deletions cut 3 bases from V and 4 bases from J, with 7 bases between. CDR3 sequence: CASSIGSYEQYF. For the CDR3, the DNA is TGTGCCAGTAGTATCGGGAGTTACGAGCAGTACTTC.

V and J are TRBV27 and TRBJ1-4; D possibly corresponds to TRBD1 (6 bases). V was clipped by 7 bases and J by 0 bases, with 15 bases between them. The CDR3 is made up of 16 amino acids. CDR1 is MNHEY, CDR2 SMNVEV, per germline (reference sequence). CDR3 residues: CASTSGAPATNEKLFF. CDR3 in DNA: TGTGCCAGCACATCAGGGGCGCCCGCAACTAATGAAAAACTGTTTTTT.

The chain links TRBV5-1 to TRBJ2-1; weak D call: TRBD2 (7 bases). V was cut by 0 bases and J by 7 bases, with 26 bases left in between. CDR3 length: 19 residues. Per the germline V gene, CDR1 is SGHRS and CDR2 is YFSETQ. DNA of the CDR3: TGCGCCAGCAGCTTGGGCGTGGCGGGGGCCAGCATGGGGGTGAATGAGCAGTTCTTC. Protein sequence: CASSLGVAGASMGVNEQFF.

The chain is built from TRBV7-9 and TRBJ2-3; a possible D gene is TRBD2 (6 bases). Trimming pared 5 bases from V and 5 bases from J, leaving 20 bases between. CDR1 and CDR2 (germline): SEHNR, FQNEAQ (reference sequence). The CDR3 spans 16 residues. The CDR3 bases are TGTGCCAGCAGCCTACGGGAGTCCTCCCTCGAAGATACGCAGTATTTT. Translated, it gives CASSLRESSLEDTQYF.

J is TRBJ2-1 and V is TRBV6-5, with unresolved D. The CDR3 consists of 14 residues. The germline gives CDR1 MNHEY, CDR2 SVGAGI. Trimming stripped 2 bases from V and 5 bases from J, with 10 bases between. The DNA of the CDR3 is TGTGCCAGCAGTTACATAATGGCCGACAATGAGCAGTTCTTC. This translates into CASSYIMADNEQFF.

J is TRBJ1-3 and V is TRBV20-1; no definite D call. The CDR3 is 11 residues long. The germline CDR1 and CDR2 sequences are DFQATT and SNEGSKA (reference sequence). Trimming pared 2 bases from V and 3 bases from J, leaving 2 bases between. The CDR3: CSARRGNTIYF. CDR3 nucleotide sequence: TGCAGTGCTAGACGTGGAAACACCATATATTTT.

The chain recombines TRBV5-1 with TRBJ1-1; TRBD1 is a possible D gene (6 bases). The CDR3 is made up of 15 amino acids. V was trimmed by 3 bases and J by 6 bases, leaving 18 bases between them. The germline gives CDR1 SGHRS, CDR2 YFSETQ. CDR3 region: CASSSVGGGLPEAFF. As DNA, the CDR3 is TGCGCCAGCAGCTCCGTCGGCGGGGGCTTGCCTGAAGCTTTCTTT. Full variable domain (rest looked up from reference TRBV5-1 and TRBJ1-1): KAGVTQTPRYLIKTRGQQVTLSCSPISGHRSVSWYQQTPGQGLQFLFEYFSETQRNKGNFPGRFSGRQFSNSRSEMNVSTLELGDSALYLCASSSVGGGLPEAFFGQGTRLTVV.

The CDR3 bases are TGTGCCAGCAGCTTAGGGTCCCAGTTACGATCAGATACGCAGTATTTT. Translation gives CASSLGSQLRSDTQYF. The chain has TRBV7-8 and TRBJ2-3, with no clear D. This CDR3 region has 16 residues. Germline V gives CDR1 SGHVS, CDR2 FQNEAQ. V gave up 1 base and J gave up 4 bases, with 15 bases separating them.

V is TRBV7-9 and J is TRBJ1-2; the match to TRBD1 covers 9 bases. The CDR3 length is 15 residues. The germline gives CDR1 SEHNR, CDR2 FQNEAQ (reference sequence). V lost 5 bases to trimming and J lost 9 bases; unmatched junction nucleotides: 13. The CDR3 nucleotides read TGTGCCAGCAGCCAAAGGGACAGGGCGGTAGTGAGCTACACCTTC. It translates to CASSQRDRAVVSYTF.

The chain is built from TRBV11-3 and TRBJ2-2, with D possibly being TRBD2 (6 bases). Germline CDR1 SGHNT, CDR2 YENEEA. There are 16 residues in the CDR3. V was clipped by 5 bases and J by 4 bases, with 17 bases between them. The CDR3 here is CASSPSTAGSTGELFF. The CDR3 nucleotides read TGTGCCAGCAGCCCCTCAACTGCGGGAAGCACCGGGGAGCTGTTTTTT.

The chain uses TRBV4-2 and TRBJ1-2; possibly TRBD1 for D (6 bases). The ends were cut back, 1 base at V and 3 bases at J, with 21 bases in the middle. The CDR3 spans 18 residues. The germline gives CDR1 LGHNA, CDR2 YNFKEQ. The CDR3 region is CASSQATGGLTFDYGYTF. CDR3 nucleotide sequence: TGTGCCAGCAGCCAAGCGACAGGTGGTCTTACGTTTGACTATGGCTACACCTTC.